What follows are 27 T cell receptor beta chains derived from one specimen sequenced in a study of shared clonotypes between healthy human individuals. Method: immunoSEQ multiplex PCR; TCRdb's copy keeps in-frame clones and lacks some. Of 2 million to 2.5 million clones in the sample, approximately 93% were seen once. Sequenced input: naive CD4+ T cells from PBMCs. As to subset: CD45RA+ positively selected. The origin of the receptors is a man aged 18 to 30 in good health. Some clones in this sample may be carry-over from other donors' samples.

The V and J genes are TRBV5-5 and TRBJ1-4, with D possibly being TRBD1 (6 bases). V was pared by 0 bases and J by 11 bases, with 20 bases between. This CDR3 spans 16 amino acids. The germline V gene encodes CDR1 SGHKS and CDR2 YYEKEE (reference sequence). The CDR3 DNA reads as TGTGCCAGCAGCTTGGGTCCCGGACAGCCCTATGGCAAACTGTTTTTT. Amino acid sequence: CASSLGPGQPYGKLFF. The full variable domain, with the rest looked up from reference TRBV5-5 and TRBJ1-4, is DAGVTQSPTHLIKTRGQQVTLRCSPISGHKSVSWYQQVLGQGPQFIFQYYEKEERGRGNFPDRFSARQFPNYSSELNVNALLLGDSALYLCASSLGPGQPYGKLFFGSGTQLSVL.

This clone was detected once. The chain has TRBV11-3 and TRBJ2-1; 10 bases are a match to TRBD1. The V segment lost 1 base and the J segment 5 bases; nucleotides outside the gene matches: 2. Germline loops: CDR1 SGHNT, CDR2 YENEEA. This CDR3 spans 15 amino acids. The CDR3: CASSLGGTGDNEQFF. The CDR3 DNA reads TGTGCCAGCAGCTTAGGGGGGACAGGGGACAATGAGCAGTTCTTC. The whole variable domain, filled in from reference TRBV11-3 and TRBJ2-1, reads EAGVVQSPRYKIIEKKQPVAFWCNPISGHNTLYWYLQNLGQGPELLIRYENEEAVDDSQLPKDRFSAERLKGVDSTLKIQPAELGDSAVYLCASSLGGTGDNEQFFGPGTRLTVL.

Comment on this clone: The sample holds other DNA sequences that translate to the same CDR3. This sequence joins TRBV6-5 and TRBJ2-7, with 11 bases aligning to TRBD1. The CDR3 has 14 residues. CDR1 MNHEY and CDR2 SVGAGI come from the germline V gene. Germline trimming cut 6 bases from V and 2 bases from J; bases unmatched to any gene: 3. The CDR3 coding sequence is TGTGCCAGCAGGGGGGGACAGGGGGCCTACGAGCAGTACTTC. Translation gives CASRGGQGAYEQYF.

The gene calls are TRBV5-1 and TRBJ1-1; a weak D match, TRBD1 (6 bases). The V end was cut by 4 bases, the J end by 1 base, with 14 bases between. CDR1 is SGHRS and CDR2 is YFSETQ in the germline V gene. The CDR3 runs to 15 residues. DNA for the CDR3: TGCGCCAGCAGCCCAGATACGGACAGGAACACTGAAGCTTTCTTT. Protein: CASSPDTDRNTEAFF.

The rearrangement joins TRBV1 to TRBJ2-1; the DNA was not used to check the table's D call, TRBD2. TRBV1 is shown as a pseudogene. The CDR3 consists of 20 residues. The CDR3 loop reads CTSSQRRQGKWLAGDNEQFF. The CDR3 nucleotides are TGCACCAGCAGCCAACGGAGACAGGGAAAGTGGCTAGCGGGAGACAATGAGCAGTTCTTC.

On this clone: This specimen includes other DNA sequences encoding the same CDR3. This chain links TRBV29-1 with TRBJ1-2; tentatively, D is TRBD1 (5 bases). Germline V gene lookup returns CDR1 SQVTM and CDR2 ANQGSEA. The CDR3 contains 13 residues. Trimming removed 4 bases at V and 2 bases at J, with 11 bases between. CDR3 DNA: TGCAGCGTTGTAGTTCAGGGAAACTATGGCTACACCTTC. It specifies CSVVVQGNYGYTF.

This chain connects TRBV5-1 to TRBJ2-3; 7 bases are shared with TRBD1. Germline V gene sequence: CDR1 SGHRS, CDR2 YFSETQ. This CDR3 spans 17 amino acids. The junction had 13 bases not matched to a gene; V was cut back by 4 bases and J by 2 bases. In nucleotides, the CDR3 is TGCGCCAGCAGCCTACCGACAGGGACGGCTTTCACAGATACGCAGTATTTT. This translates into CASSLPTGTAFTDTQYF.

The chain has TRBV30 and TRBJ1-5; D not certain. CDR3 length equals 13 residues. Trimming took off 2 bases at V and 5 bases at J, with 10 bases between the two ends. Germline CDR1 is GTSNPN and CDR2 is SVGIG (reference sequence). The CDR3: CAWSREFDQPQHF. The CDR3 DNA is TGTGCCTGGAGTCGGGAGTTTGATCAGCCCCAGCATTTT. The full variable domain, with the rest looked up from reference TRBV30 and TRBJ1-5, is SQTIHQWPATLVQPVGSPLSLECTVEGTSNPNLYWYRQAAGRGLQLLFYSVGIGQISSEVPQNLSASRPQDRQFILSSKKLLLSDSGFYLCAWSREFDQPQHFGDGTRLSIL.

The V call is TRBV5-6, the J call TRBJ1-5; 12 bases agree with TRBD1. The CDR3 consists of 17 residues. J lost 6 bases, V lost 4 bases, and 11 bases had no gene match. CDR1 and CDR2 (germline): SGHDT, YYEEEE. The CDR3 loop reads CASSRGPGQGARQPQHF. CDR3 sequence (DNA): TGTGCCAGCAGCCGCGGCCCGGGACAGGGGGCTCGTCAGCCCCAGCATTTT.

The chain carries TRBV6-6 and TRBJ2-7; D ambiguous. Trimming stripped 6 bases from V and 0 bases from J, with 6 bases between. The germline V gene encodes CDR1 MNHNY and CDR2 SVGAGI (reference sequence). This CDR3 spans 12 amino acids. CDR3 in DNA: TGTGCCAGCAGGGCCCCCTCCTACGAGCAGTACTTC. Protein product: CASRAPSYEQYF.

In the case of this clone: This sample also contains other DNA sequences that code for the same CDR3. V gene TRBV29-1 combines with J gene TRBJ1-1; no definite D call. The length of the CDR3 is 10 residues. The germline V gene encodes CDR1 SQVTM and CDR2 ANQGSEA. The V end lost 6 bases, the J end lost 2 bases, and 4 bases lay between the germline ends. Written as DNA, the CDR3 is TGCAGCGTAGGAAACACTGAAGCTTTCTTT. This encodes CSVGNTEAFF.

J is TRBJ2-7 and V is TRBV11-2; D is perhaps TRBD1 (7 bases). CDR3 length: 15 amino acids. The V gene lost 5 bases and the J gene lost 1 base, with 15 bases spanning the gap. The germline gives CDR1 SGHAT, CDR2 FQNNGV. CDR3 nucleotide sequence: TGTGCCAGCAGCCCCCCGGCAGGGGGGTCCTACGAGCAGTACTTC. It encodes CASSPPAGGSYEQYF.

The chain uses TRBV27 and TRBJ1-4, with 8 bases lining up with TRBD1. Losses at the gene ends were 5 bases for V and 7 bases for J; bases not matched to a gene: 9. CDR1 and CDR2 (germline): MNHEY, SMNVEV (reference sequence). The CDR3 extends over 15 amino acids. The CDR3 here is CASSPQGARIEKLFF. The CDR3 nucleotides read TGTGCCAGCAGTCCGCAGGGGGCGCGAATTGAAAAACTGTTTTTT.

This chain joins TRBV19 and TRBJ2-1, with 8 bases lining up with TRBD1. CDR3 length: 15 amino acids. J gave up 5 bases and V 10 bases, and 13 bases lay outside the gene matches. Germline lookup yields CDR1 LNHDA and CDR2 SQIVND (reference sequence). The CDR3, as DNA: TGTGCCACCCGAGGGGTCGGGACAGGCAACAATGAGCAGTTCTTC. Amino acids: CATRGVGTGNNEQFF.

This chain connects TRBV28 to TRBJ2-1; D is tentatively TRBD1 or TRBD2 (5 bases each). CDR1 is MDHEN, CDR2 SYDVKM, per germline. With 3 bases removed from V and 3 bases from J, the gap between germline ends came to 9 bases. The length of the CDR3 is 14 residues. The CDR3 here is CASSFRGGYNEQFF. DNA of the CDR3: TGTGCCAGCAGTTTCCGGGGCGGCTACAATGAGCAGTTCTTC.

The chain employs TRBV27 and TRBJ2-7; maybe TRBD1 (6 bases). There are 15 residues in the CDR3. The germline CDR1 and CDR2 sequences are MNHEY and SMNVEV (reference sequence). With 5 bases removed from V and 2 bases from J, the gap between germline ends came to 16 bases. For the CDR3, the DNA is TGTGCCAGCAGTAAAACCGGGACACCCACCTACGAGCAGTACTTC. It codes for CASSKTGTPTYEQYF.

This sequence joins TRBV28 and TRBJ2-7; maybe TRBD2 (5 bases). V was shortened by 6 bases and J by 0 bases, with 9 bases between the two germline ends. The germline gives CDR1 MDHEN, CDR2 SYDVKM. This CDR3 has 13 residues. For the CDR3, the DNA is TGTGCCAGCAGGGAGGCGAACTCCTACGAGCAGTACTTC. Its translation: CASREANSYEQYF.

The chain uses TRBV19 and TRBJ1-5, with D possibly being TRBD1 (5 bases). Germline V gene data show CDR1 as LNHDA and CDR2 as SQIVND (reference sequence). The CDR3 has 12 residues. The V end was cut by 1 base, the J end by 14 bases, with 12 bases between. The CDR3 coding sequence is TGTGCCAGTAGTATAGTCGAGGGGAAAGAGCATTTT. It yields the protein CASSIVEGKEHF.

This sequence joins TRBV10-2 and TRBJ1-3; D unresolved. V was shortened by 3 bases and J by 0 bases, with 6 bases between the two germline ends. This CDR3 comprises 14 residues. Germline CDR1 WSHSY, CDR2 SAAADI. CDR3 amino acids: CASSDGFSGNTIYF. Written as DNA, the CDR3 is TGCGCCAGCAGTGACGGCTTCTCTGGAAACACCATATATTTT.

J is TRBJ1-4 and V is TRBV28, with D uncertain. CDR1 is MDHEN, CDR2 SYDVKM, per germline. Between the trimmed V and J ends, which lost 6 bases and 7 bases, there was a span of 18 bases. The CDR3 loop spans 15 amino acids. CDR3 residues: CASSPLGGFLEKLFF. The CDR3 region has the DNA TGTGCCAGCAGCCCTTTGGGCGGCTTCCTTGAAAAACTGTTTTTT.

Details on this clone: This specimen includes other DNA sequences encoding the same CDR3. V is TRBV5-1 and J is TRBJ2-7; 7 nucleotides align to TRBD2. The J segment lost 3 bases and the V segment lost 0 bases, leaving 3 bases of the junction unmatched. The germline V gene encodes CDR1 SGHRS and CDR2 YFSETQ. The CDR3 has 14 amino acids. The CDR3 reads CASSLVGGNYEQYF. DNA of the CDR3: TGCGCCAGCAGCTTGGTGGGGGGGAACTACGAGCAGTACTTC.

CDR3: CASSPRDGQPQHF. CDR3 in DNA: TGTGCCAGCAGTCCGCGGGACGGCCAGCCCCAGCATTTT. This rearrangement joins TRBV27 to TRBJ1-5; possible D gene TRBD1, 5 bases. The CDR3 runs 13 residues. Trimming removed 5 bases at V and 7 bases at J, with 12 bases between. CDR1 and CDR2 from the germline V gene are MNHEY and SMNVEV (reference sequence).

The chain is built from TRBV4-3 and TRBJ1-2; D perhaps matches TRBD1 (5 bases). The V and J ends lost 3 bases and 3 bases respectively, with 20 bases between them. CDR3 length: 17 amino acids. Germline CDR1 reads LGHNA; CDR2 reads YSLEER. In nucleotides, the CDR3 is TGCGCCAGCAGCCAGATCTCCGGGACGCAGGACTACTATGGCTACACCTTC. This codes for CASSQISGTQDYYGYTF.

The V call is TRBV7-3, the J call TRBJ1-2, with D possibly being TRBD1 (5 bases). The CDR3 covers 13 residues. Trimming pared 6 bases from V and 4 bases from J, leaving 12 bases between. Germline V lookup: CDR1 SGHTA, CDR2 FQGTGA. CDR3 coding DNA: TGTGCCAGCAGTAGGGGCGAGTCCTATGGCTACACCTTC. Protein: CASSRGESYGYTF.

This sequence joins TRBV19 and TRBJ2-1, with 7 bases that match TRBD2. Looked up from germline, CDR1 is LNHDA and CDR2 is SQIVND (reference sequence). The V segment lost 1 base and the J segment 9 bases; nucleotides outside the gene matches: 9. The CDR3 runs to 15 residues. CDR3 sequence: CASSIGLAARGEQFF. The CDR3 coding sequence is TGTGCCAGTAGTATAGGCCTAGCGGCAAGGGGTGAGCAGTTCTTC.

The V and J genes are TRBV2 and TRBJ1-4; D remains unclear. V gave up 11 bases and J gave up 3 bases, with 16 bases separating them. The CDR3 totals 14 residues. The germline V gene encodes CDR1 SNHLY and CDR2 FYNNEI. In DNA form, the CDR3 reads TGTGCCTGCGAAGACGGCCAGCCTAATGAAAAACTGTTTTTT. Translating it yields CACEDGQPNEKLFF.

V gene TRBV19 combines with J gene TRBJ2-2, with 11 bases aligning to TRBD2. CDR1 and CDR2 (germline): LNHDA, SQIVND (reference sequence). V shed 6 bases, J shed 2 bases, and the junction held 14 bases outside the gene matches. The CDR3 is 19 residues long. The CDR3 sequence: CASSPPLGLAGGNTGELFF. CDR3 nucleotides: TGTGCCAGTAGCCCACCCCTTGGCCTAGCGGGAGGTAACACCGGGGAGCTGTTTTTT.